These T cell receptor beta chains were read from a single sample in a study of blood T cell repertoires in COVID-19. Profiled with immunoSEQ multiplex PCR; TCRdb holds only in-frame clones, not every one. Of around 250,000 clones listed, roughly 86% are singletons. Sequenced sample: peripheral blood. All receptors derive from a man aged 18 to 29 with active or convalescent COVID-19. The CDR3 runs from the conserved cysteine through the conserved F or W. Each record gives: V gene, D gene, clone size, J gene, CDR3 DNA, CDR3 protein. D genes are given only for firm matches. Rows may omit the clone size; those that give it use once, few, many or a size class.

TRBV29-1	TRBD2	-	TRBJ2-3	TGCAGCGTTGCAAGACTAGCACCAAGCACAGATACGCAGTATTTT	CSVARLAPSTDTQYF
TRBV28	TRBD1	-	TRBJ1-5	TGTGCCAGCAGGGAACGACAGGGCTTTCAGCCCCAGCATTTT	CASRERQGFQPQHF
TRBV7-2	TRBD2	-	TRBJ2-5	TGTGCCAGCAGCTTTTCGGGGGGGCTAAAGACCCAGTACTTC	CASSFSGGLKTQYF
TRBV4-1	-	-	TRBJ2-7	TGCGCCAGCAGCCCCGGGGTCGGAGACTACGAGCAGTACTTC	CASSPGVGDYEQYF
TRBV2	-	-	TRBJ2-5	TGTGCCAGCAGTGATCACGGAAACAGCCAAGAGACCCAGTACTTC	CASSDHGNSQETQYF
TRBV5-1	TRBD2	-	TRBJ2-7	TGCGCCAGCAGCTTAGCTCTAGCGGGGGTCTCCTACGAGCAGTACTTC	CASSLALAGVSYEQYF
TRBV5-4	TRBD1	-	TRBJ2-2	TGTGCCAGCAGCTTGACGGACAGGGCCGGGGAGCTGTTTTTT	CASSLTDRAGELFF
TRBV5-1	-	-	TRBJ1-3	TGCGCCAGCAGCTTCTGGGGAGGACTAGGAAACACCATATATTTT	CASSFWGGLGNTIYF
TRBV19	-	-	TRBJ2-7	TGTGCCAGTATGGGACAACTCTACGAGCAGTACTTC	CASMGQLYEQYF
TRBV6-5	-	once	TRBJ2-2	TGTGCCAGCAAGGTGGGGGACTTCACCGGGGAGCTGTTTTTT	CASKVGDFTGELFF
TRBV11-3	-	-	TRBJ2-2	TGTGCCAGCAGCTCTGGACAGAACACCGGGGAGCTGTTTTTT	CASSSGQNTGELFF
TRBV6-5	TRBD2	-	TRBJ2-7	TGTGCCAGCAGTTATCGGTTTGAAGCGGGGACCTACGAGCAGTACTTC	CASSYRFEAGTYEQYF
TRBV2	-	once	TRBJ2-2	TGTGCCAGCAGACCTTATCCGGGACTCACGGCCCGCGCTGACACCGGGGAGCTGTTTTTT	CASRPYPGLTARADTGELFF
TRBV10-2	TRBD1	-	TRBJ2-3	TGCGCCACCAAGACAGGGGACACAGATACGCAGTATTTT	CATKTGDTDTQYF
TRBV10-3	-	-	TRBJ2-3	TGTGCCATCAGTGAGTCTGGCCCGGGACTGACCACAGATACGCAGTATTTT	CAISESGPGLTTDTQYF
TRBV28	TRBD1	-	TRBJ1-1	TGTGCCAGCAGTGGGGACAGCATGAACACTGAAGCTTTCTTT	CASSGDSMNTEAFF
TRBV12-3/TRBV12-4	TRBD2	once	TRBJ2-1	TGTGCCAGCAGTTCGGCTAGCGGGACAGAGCAGTTCTTC	CASSSASGTEQFF
TRBV29-1	-	-	TRBJ1-1	TGCAGCGTTTGCGCCCGGACAGCGAACACTGAAGCTTTCTTT	CSVCARTANTEAFF
TRBV5-4	-	-	TRBJ1-1	TGTGCCAGCAGCTTTTCAAGCATGAACACTGAAGCTTTCTTT	CASSFSSMNTEAFF
TRBV14	TRBD1	-	TRBJ2-5	TGTGCCAGCAGCACTCCAGGGGGCAAGACCCAGTACTTC	CASSTPGGKTQYF
TRBV3-1/TRBV3-2	TRBD1	-	TRBJ1-2	TGTGCCAGCAGCCAAGATCCCGGGACAGGGAATGGCTACACCTTC	CASSQDPGTGNGYTF
TRBV12-3/TRBV12-4	TRBD1	-	TRBJ2-5	TGTGCCAGCAAAGGGACAGGGGAAGAGACCCAGTACTTC	CASKGTGEETQYF
TRBV11-3	-	-	TRBJ1-5	TGTGCCAGCAGACGGAGTGGGAGGGTTCAGCCCCAGCATTTT	CASRRSGRVQPQHF
TRBV5-4	TRBD2	-	TRBJ2-3	TGTGCCAGCAGCTCCCTCGTAGCGGGGGGTGATACGCAGTATTTT	CASSSLVAGGDTQYF
TRBV10-3	-	-	TRBJ2-2	TGTGCCGCCAAACCGGGACTCGACACCGGGGAGCTGTTTTTT	CAAKPGLDTGELFF
TRBV11-2	-	-	TRBJ2-2	TGTGCCAGCATCCCGTCCCACGGTAACGCGCTCACCGGGGAGCTGTTTTTT	CASIPSHGNALTGELFF
TRBV19	-	-	TRBJ2-2	TGTGCCAGTAGTATTCCCTCCCTAACCGGGGATCACATCGGGGAGCTGTTTTTT	CASSIPSLTGDHIGELFF
TRBV12-5	-	-	TRBJ2-1	TGTGCTAGTGGGGAATCGGGGGGCCACAATGAGCAGTTCTTC	CASGESGGHNEQFF
TRBV6-2/TRBV6-3	TRBD2	once	TRBJ2-7	TGTGCCAGCAGTGGAAGACTAGCGGGAGATGAGCAGTACTTC	CASSGRLAGDEQYF
TRBV4-1	TRBD1	-	TRBJ2-2	TGCGCCAGCAGCCAGCCAGGACAGGGGAGGTCCGGGGAGCTGTTTTTT	CASSQPGQGRSGELFF
TRBV5-5	TRBD2	once	TRBJ2-1	TGTGCCAGCAGCTTGGCACCGGGAGGGGAATTTAAGTTCTTC	CASSLAPGGEFKFF
TRBV6-5	-	-	TRBJ1-6	TGTGCCAGCAGTTACTACCTGGGGGGCTATAATTCACCCCTCCACTTT	CASSYYLGGYNSPLHF
TRBV12-3/TRBV12-4	-	few	TRBJ1-1	TGTGCCAGCAGTTTTACGGACAGTGAAGCTTTCTTT	CASSFTDSEAFF
TRBV28	-	-	TRBJ1-6	TGTGCCAGCGCGGGTCGATGGGATCTTGATTCACCCCTCCACTTT	CASAGRWDLDSPLHF
TRBV18	-	-	TRBJ1-2	TGTGCCAGCTCACAGGACAGAGACTATGGCTACACCTTC	CASSQDRDYGYTF
TRBV9	-	-	TRBJ1-1	TGTGCCAGCAGCGTAGGCTGGGGGACAGAAGCTTTCTTT	CASSVGWGTEAFF
TRBV4-2	TRBD2	-	TRBJ2-1	TGTGCCAGCAGCCAAGCCTCTCTAGCGGGAGGGCCAAATGAGCAGTTCTTC	CASSQASLAGGPNEQFF
TRBV7-2	-	-	TRBJ2-7	TGTGCCAGCAGCAAAGCCATTGGGAAGGGACACTCCTACGAGCAGTACTTC	CASSKAIGKGHSYEQYF
TRBV7-2	-	few	TRBJ1-1	TGTGCCAGCAGCTTACAACAGGACACTGAAGCTTTCTTT	CASSLQQDTEAFF
TRBV7-3	-	-	TRBJ2-1	TGTGCCAGCAGCTTAAACCCGGGGAGCTCCTACAATGAGCAGTTCTTC	CASSLNPGSSYNEQFF
TRBV4-1	-	once	TRBJ2-7	TGCGCCAGCAGCCCCCACGACACATACTACGAGCAGTACTTC	CASSPHDTYYEQYF
TRBV6-5	TRBD2	-	TRBJ2-5	TGTGCCAGCAGTTGGGGACTAGCCCCTAGAGAGACCCAGTACTTC	CASSWGLAPRETQYF